The source of this T cell receptor (beta chain) is a study of read filtering for tumor transcriptome and immune sequencing. Looking at the study overall: Per sample, TCR-region reads ranged about 4.05 to 10.27 million by IR-seq, roughly 85 to 1,400 by RNA-seq.

Study-wide results and limits: Compared with RNA-seq, IR-seq gave much higher clonotype depth and reliability. Roughly 80% of IR-seq clonotypes had a single read, yet these held approximately 4% of reads. Sorted CD138-negative bone marrow cells were not purified T cells.

Molecular barcoded adaptors covering alpha/delta and beta/gamma chains were used on 400 ng RNA. TCRdb re-derived calls from the reads in MiXCR, one entry per CDR3 protein. The table includes around 29,000 distinct CDR3 sequences, under 15% detected once. Germline CDR1 is SNHLY and CDR2 is FYNNEI. The CDR3 loop spans 15 amino acids. About this clonotype: Its antigen is not identified. This may be a read error, as it is one base from a much larger clone.

The sample comprised a population of CD138-negative cells sorted from bone marrow. The clonotype was recovered from a donor at least 40 years old with multiple myeloma. The chain uses TRBV2 and TRBJ2-1; D call uncertain. CDR3 nucleotide sequence: TGTGCCAGCAGTGAGTCCAGGCAACTCTACAGTGAGCAGTTCTTC. It codes for CASSESRQLYSEQFF.